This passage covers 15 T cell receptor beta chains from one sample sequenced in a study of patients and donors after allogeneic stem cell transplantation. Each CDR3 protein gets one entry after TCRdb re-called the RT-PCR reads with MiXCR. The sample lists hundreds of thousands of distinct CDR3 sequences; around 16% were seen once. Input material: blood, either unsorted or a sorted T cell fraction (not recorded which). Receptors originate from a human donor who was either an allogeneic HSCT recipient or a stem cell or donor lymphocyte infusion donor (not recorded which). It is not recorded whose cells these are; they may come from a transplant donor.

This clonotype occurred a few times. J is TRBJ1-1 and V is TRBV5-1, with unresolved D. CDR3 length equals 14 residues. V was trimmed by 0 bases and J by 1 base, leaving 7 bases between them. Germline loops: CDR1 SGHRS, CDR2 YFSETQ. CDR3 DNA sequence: TGCGCCAGCAGCTTGGATCACGGGAACACTGAAGCTTTCTTT. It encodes CASSLDHGNTEAFF.

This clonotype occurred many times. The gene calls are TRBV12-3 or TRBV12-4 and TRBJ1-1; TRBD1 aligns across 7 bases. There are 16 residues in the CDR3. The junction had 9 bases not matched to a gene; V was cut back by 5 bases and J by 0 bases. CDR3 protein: CASSPQTGPLNTEAFF. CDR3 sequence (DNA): TGTGCCAGCAGTCCCCAGACAGGGCCCCTGAACACTGAAGCTTTCTTT.

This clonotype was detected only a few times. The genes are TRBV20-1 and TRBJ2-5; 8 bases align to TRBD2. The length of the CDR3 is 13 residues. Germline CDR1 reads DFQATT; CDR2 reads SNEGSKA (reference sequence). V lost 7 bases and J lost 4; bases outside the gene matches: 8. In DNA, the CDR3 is TGCAGTGGAGCCGGGGGGGCAGGAGAGACCCAGTACTTC. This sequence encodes CSGAGGAGETQYF.

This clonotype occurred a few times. The CDR3, as DNA: TGCGCCAGCAGCTTTCCGGGGAGCGGGGTCACTGAAGCTTTCTTT. As protein: CASSFPGSGVTEAFF. V is TRBV5-1 and J is TRBJ1-1; D gene unclear. The CDR3 loop spans 15 amino acids. Germline assignment: CDR1 SGHRS and CDR2 YFSETQ. The ends were cut back, 2 bases at V and 4 bases at J, with 15 bases in the middle.

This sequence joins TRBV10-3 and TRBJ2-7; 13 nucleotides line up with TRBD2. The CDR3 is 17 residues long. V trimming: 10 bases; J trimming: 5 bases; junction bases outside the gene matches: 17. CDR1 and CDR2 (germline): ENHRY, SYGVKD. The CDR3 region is CATHGPGLAGSGHEQYF. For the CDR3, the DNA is TGTGCCACACATGGCCCGGGACTAGCGGGATCCGGCCACGAGCAGTACTTC.

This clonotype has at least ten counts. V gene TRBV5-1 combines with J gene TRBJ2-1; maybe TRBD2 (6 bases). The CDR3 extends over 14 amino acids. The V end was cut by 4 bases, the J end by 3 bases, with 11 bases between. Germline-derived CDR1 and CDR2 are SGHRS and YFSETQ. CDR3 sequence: CASSLGSLYNEQFF. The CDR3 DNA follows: TGCGCCAGCAGCCTCGGGAGTCTCTACAATGAGCAGTTCTTC.

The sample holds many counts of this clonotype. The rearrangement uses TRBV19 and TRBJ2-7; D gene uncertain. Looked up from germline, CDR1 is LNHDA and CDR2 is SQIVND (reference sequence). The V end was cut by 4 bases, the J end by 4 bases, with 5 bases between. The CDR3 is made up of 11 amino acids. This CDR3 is CASSNFYEQYF. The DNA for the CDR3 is TGTGCCAGTAGTAATTTTTACGAGCAGTACTTC.

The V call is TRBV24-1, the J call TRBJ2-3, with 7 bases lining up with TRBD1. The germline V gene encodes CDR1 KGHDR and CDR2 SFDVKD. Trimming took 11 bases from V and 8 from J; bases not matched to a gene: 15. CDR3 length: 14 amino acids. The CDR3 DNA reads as TGTGCCATTTCCGCCAGGGGGTTCGGTGTTACGCAGTATTTT. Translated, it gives CAISARGFGVTQYF.

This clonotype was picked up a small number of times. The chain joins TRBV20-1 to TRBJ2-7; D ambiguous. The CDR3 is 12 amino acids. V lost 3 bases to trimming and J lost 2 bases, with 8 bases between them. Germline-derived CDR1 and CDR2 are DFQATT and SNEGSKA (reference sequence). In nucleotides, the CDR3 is TGCAGTGCTAGCCGGCCTGCCTACGAGCAGTACTTC. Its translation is CSASRPAYEQYF.

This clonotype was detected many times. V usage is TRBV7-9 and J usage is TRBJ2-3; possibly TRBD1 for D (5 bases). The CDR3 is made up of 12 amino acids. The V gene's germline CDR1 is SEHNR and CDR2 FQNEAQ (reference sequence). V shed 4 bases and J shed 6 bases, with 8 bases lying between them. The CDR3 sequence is CASSSRADTQYF. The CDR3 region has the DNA TGTGCCAGCAGCTCCAGGGCGGATACGCAGTATTTT.

The CDR3 protein is CASSLGSRGSLTNYGYTF. The CDR3 region has the DNA TGTGCCAGCAGCTTAGGGAGTCGTGGCTCTCTAACTAACTATGGCTACACCTTC. The genes are TRBV7-6 and TRBJ1-2; D gene uncertain. Trimming pared 1 base from V and 0 bases from J, leaving 18 bases between. The CDR3 is made up of 18 amino acids. From germline, CDR1 is SGHVS and CDR2 FNYEAQ.

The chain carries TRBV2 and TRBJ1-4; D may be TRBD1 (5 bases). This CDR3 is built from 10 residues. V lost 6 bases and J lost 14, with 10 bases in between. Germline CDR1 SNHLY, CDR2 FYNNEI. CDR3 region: CASREGRLFF. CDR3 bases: TGTGCCAGCAGGGAGGGGAGGCTGTTTTTT.

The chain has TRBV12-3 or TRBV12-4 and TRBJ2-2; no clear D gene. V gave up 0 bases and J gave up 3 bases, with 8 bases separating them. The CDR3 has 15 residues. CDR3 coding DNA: TGTGCCAGCAGTTTAGCGAGCCCGGACACCGGGGAGCTGTTTTTT. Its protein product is CASSLASPDTGELFF.

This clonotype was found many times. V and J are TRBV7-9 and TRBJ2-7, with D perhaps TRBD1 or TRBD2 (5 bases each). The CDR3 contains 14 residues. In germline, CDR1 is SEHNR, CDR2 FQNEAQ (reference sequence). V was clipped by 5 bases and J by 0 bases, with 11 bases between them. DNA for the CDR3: TGTGCCAGCAGCCGGGACCGCGGCTCCTACGAGCAGTACTTC. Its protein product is CASSRDRGSYEQYF.

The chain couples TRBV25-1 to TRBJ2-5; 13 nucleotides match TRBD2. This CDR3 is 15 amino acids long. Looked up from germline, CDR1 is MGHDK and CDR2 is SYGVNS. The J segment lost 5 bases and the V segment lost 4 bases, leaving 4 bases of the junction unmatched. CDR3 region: CASSGSLAGGETQYF. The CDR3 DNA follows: TGTGCCAGCAGTGGATCACTAGCGGGGGGGGAGACCCAGTACTTC.